The clone carrying this TCR beta chain was seen repeatedly, ten times or more. The CDR3 covers 14 residues. Germline V lookup: CDR1 MNHEY, CDR2 SVGAGI. Trimming removed 5 bases from V and 1 base from J, with 11 bases in between. The data were obtained in a study of T cells after yellow fever vaccination. Study in general: Using CD3, CD45RA, CCR7 and CD95, the EM, EMRA, CM and Tscm memory subsets were sorted. The study's findings and limits: Reappearing after the booster were most of the clones from primary vaccination (roughly 95% CD4, 85% to 90% CD8). Contamination by abundant bulk-population clonotypes could be present in FACS-sorted repertoires.

TCRdb reprocessed the 5' RACE reads with MiXCR, giving one entry per CDR3 protein. The sample lists 30,000 to 35,000 distinct CDR3 sequences, 6.6% occurring once. The chain has TRBV6-5 and TRBJ2-5, with a weak D call TRBD2 (6 bases). Sequencing was performed on PBMCs, either bulk or a sorted T-cell subset (CD4+, CD8+, memory, or dextramer-sorted; not recorded which), taken on the day of the first yellow fever vaccination. The TCR was taken from a man in his late teens or twenties who received the YFV17D yellow fever vaccine. CDR3 coding DNA: TGTGCCAGCAGTCCCGACGGGGGCCAAGAGACCCAGTACTTC. Translation gives CASSPDGGQETQYF.